This T cell receptor beta chain was sequenced in a study of Tregs in tolerant kidney transplant recipients. Generated by immunoSEQ multiplex PCR, the TCRdb table keeps only in-frame clones and is missing some. The sample shows 74,000 or so clones, roughly 90% of them seen only once. The nonmyeloablative bone marrow transplants came from related graft donors, with transient mixed chimerism. Unstimulated regulatory T cells (CD4+CD25+CD127-), CD4+CD25- non-regulatory cells, CD4 and CD8 cells were FACS-sorted from thawed PBMCs. Study-level results: Validation in larger populations is needed because few patients were studied. No direct test of biological reproducibility was done here.

V was clipped by 7 bases and J by 0 bases; unmatched bases: 14. Germline CDR1 and CDR2: SGHTA and FQGNSA. The CDR3 consists of 19 residues. As regards this clone: Antigen: not known.

The sequenced sample was CD4+ T cells from blood (PBMCs), obtained 24 months after the transplant. The chain is built from TRBV7-2 and TRBJ2-1; 11 positions match TRBD2. This TCR was recovered from a human patient who received a combined kidney and bone marrow transplant. Part of the T cells may come from the graft donor. The CDR3 DNA reads TGTGCCAGCAATAACTTGGATAGCGGGAGGGCAGGCTCCTACAATGAGCAGTTCTTC. As protein: CASNNLDSGRAGSYNEQFF.